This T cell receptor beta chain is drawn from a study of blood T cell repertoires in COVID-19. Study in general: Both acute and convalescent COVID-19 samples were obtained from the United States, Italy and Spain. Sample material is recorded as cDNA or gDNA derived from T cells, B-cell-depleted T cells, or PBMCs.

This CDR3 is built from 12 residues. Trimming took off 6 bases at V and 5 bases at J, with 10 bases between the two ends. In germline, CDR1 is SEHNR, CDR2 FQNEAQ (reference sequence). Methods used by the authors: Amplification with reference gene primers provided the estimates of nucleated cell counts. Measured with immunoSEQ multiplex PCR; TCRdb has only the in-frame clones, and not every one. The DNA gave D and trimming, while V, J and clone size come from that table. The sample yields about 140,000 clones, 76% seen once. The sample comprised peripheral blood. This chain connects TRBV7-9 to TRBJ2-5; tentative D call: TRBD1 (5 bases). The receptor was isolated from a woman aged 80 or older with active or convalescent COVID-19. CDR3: CASRGVEETQYF. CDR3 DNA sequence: TGTGCCAGCAGAGGGGTTGAGGAGACCCAGTACTTC. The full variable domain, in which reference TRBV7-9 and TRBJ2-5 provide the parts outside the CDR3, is DTGVSQNPRHKITKRGQNVTFRCDPISEHNRLYWYRQTLGQGPEFLTYFQNEAQLEKSRLLSDRFSAERPKGSFSTLEIQRTEQGDSAMYLCASRGVEETQYFGPGTRLLVL.